This T cell receptor (beta chain) stems from a study of CD8 T cell repertoires and HIV-1 epitope variants. At the level of the study: The baseline condition was 1M T cells left uncultured. Whole-study results and caveats: Most of the nine antigen-specific clonotypes appeared cross-reactive to autologous or escape variants.

With 6 bases removed from V and 0 bases from J, the gap between germline ends came to 15 bases. The CDR3 totals 15 residues. CDR1 and CDR2 from the germline V gene are MNHEY and SMNVEV (reference sequence). Concerning this clone itself: Its antigen is not identified.

Profiling relied on immunoSEQ multiplex PCR, and the TCRdb table lists in-frame clones only, not all of them. The sample consists of approximately 5,300 clones, 65% to 75% of them appearing once. The genes are TRBV27 and TRBJ2-7; D perhaps matches TRBD2 (6 bases). The sequence derives from a male donor with HIV. The material sequenced was cultured CD8+ T cells derived from PBMCs. In DNA, the CDR3 is TGTGCCAGCAGGATTGGACGGAGGGGCTCCTACGAGCAGTACTTC. It yields the protein CASRIGRRGSYEQYF.